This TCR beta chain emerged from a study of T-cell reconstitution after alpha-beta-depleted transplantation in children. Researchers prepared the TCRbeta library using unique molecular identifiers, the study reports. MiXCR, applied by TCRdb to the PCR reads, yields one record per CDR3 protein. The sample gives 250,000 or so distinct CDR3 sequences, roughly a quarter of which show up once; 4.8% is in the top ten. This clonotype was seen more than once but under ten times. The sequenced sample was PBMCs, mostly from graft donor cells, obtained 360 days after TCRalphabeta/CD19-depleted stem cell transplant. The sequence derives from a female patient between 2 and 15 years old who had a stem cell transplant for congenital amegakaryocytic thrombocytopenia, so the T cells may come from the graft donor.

In DNA form, the CDR3 reads TGCAGCGTTGTAGTCAGGGGGCGGGAAACTGAAGCTTTCTTT. Amino acids: CSVVVRGRETEAFF. The chain links TRBV29-1 to TRBJ1-1; 8 bases agree with TRBD1. Germline V gives CDR1 SQVTM, CDR2 ANQGSEA. This CDR3 spans 14 amino acids. V shed 4 bases, J shed 5 bases, and the junction held 9 bases outside the gene matches. Drawing the rest from reference TRBV29-1 and TRBJ1-1, the complete variable domain is SAVISQKPSRDICQRGTSLTIQCQVDSQVTMMFWYRQQPGQSLTLIATANQGSEATYESGFVIDKFPISRPNLTFSTLTVSNMSPEDSSIYLCSVVVRGRETEAFFGQGTRLTVV.